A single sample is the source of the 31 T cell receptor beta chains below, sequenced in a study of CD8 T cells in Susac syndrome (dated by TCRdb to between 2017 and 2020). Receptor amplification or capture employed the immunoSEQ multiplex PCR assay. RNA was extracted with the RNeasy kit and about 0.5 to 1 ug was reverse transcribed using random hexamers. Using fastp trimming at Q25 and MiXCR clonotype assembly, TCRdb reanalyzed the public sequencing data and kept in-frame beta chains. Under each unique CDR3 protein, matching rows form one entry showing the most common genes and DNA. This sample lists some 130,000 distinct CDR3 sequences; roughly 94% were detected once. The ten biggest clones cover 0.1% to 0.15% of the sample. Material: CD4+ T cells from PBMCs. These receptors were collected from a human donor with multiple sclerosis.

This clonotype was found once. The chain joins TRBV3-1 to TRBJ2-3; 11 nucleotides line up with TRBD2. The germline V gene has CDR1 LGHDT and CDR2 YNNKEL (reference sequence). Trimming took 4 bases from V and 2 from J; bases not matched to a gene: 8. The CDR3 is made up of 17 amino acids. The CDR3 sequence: CASSPVGLAAFTDTQYF. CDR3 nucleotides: TGTGCCAGCAGCCCTGTGGGACTAGCGGCTTTCACAGATACGCAGTATTTT.

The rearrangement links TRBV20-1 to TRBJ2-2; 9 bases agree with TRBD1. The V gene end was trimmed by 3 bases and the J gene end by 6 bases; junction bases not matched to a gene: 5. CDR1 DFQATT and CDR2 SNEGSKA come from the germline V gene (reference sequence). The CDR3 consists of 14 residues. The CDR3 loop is CSASDRGNAGELFF. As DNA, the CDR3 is TGCAGTGCTAGCGACAGGGGGAATGCCGGGGAGCTGTTTTTT.

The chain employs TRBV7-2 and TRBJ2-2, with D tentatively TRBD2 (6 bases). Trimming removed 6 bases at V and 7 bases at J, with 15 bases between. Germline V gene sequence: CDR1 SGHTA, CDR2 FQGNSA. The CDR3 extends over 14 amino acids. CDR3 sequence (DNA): TGTGCCAGCAGACGGAACCGGGGAGGCGGGGAGCTGTTTTTT. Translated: CASRRNRGGGELFF.

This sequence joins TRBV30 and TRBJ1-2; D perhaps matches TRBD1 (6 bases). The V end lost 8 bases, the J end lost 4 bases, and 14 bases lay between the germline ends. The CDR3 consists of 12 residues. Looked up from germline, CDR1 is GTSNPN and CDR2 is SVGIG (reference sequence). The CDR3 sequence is CAMAEDSYGYTF. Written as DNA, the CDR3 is TGTGCCATGGCGGAGGACAGCTATGGCTACACCTTC.

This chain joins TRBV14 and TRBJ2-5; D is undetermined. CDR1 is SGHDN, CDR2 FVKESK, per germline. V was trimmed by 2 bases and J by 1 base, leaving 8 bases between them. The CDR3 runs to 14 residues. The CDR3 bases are TGTGCCAGCAGCCAAATCGGAAGCCAAGAGACCCAGTACTTC. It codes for CASSQIGSQETQYF.

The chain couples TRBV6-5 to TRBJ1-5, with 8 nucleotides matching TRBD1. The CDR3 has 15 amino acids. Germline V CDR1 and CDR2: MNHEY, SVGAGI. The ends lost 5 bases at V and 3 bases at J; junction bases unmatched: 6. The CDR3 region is CASSDRQGSNQPQHF. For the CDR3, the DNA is TGTGCCAGCAGTGACCGACAGGGGTCCAATCAGCCCCAGCATTTT.

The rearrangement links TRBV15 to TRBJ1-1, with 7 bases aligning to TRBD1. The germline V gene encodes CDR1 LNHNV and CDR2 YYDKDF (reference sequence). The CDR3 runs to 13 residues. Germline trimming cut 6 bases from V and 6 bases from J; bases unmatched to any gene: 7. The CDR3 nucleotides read TGTGCCACCAGAAGACAGGGTGCCCCTGAAGCTTTCTTT. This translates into CATRRQGAPEAFF.

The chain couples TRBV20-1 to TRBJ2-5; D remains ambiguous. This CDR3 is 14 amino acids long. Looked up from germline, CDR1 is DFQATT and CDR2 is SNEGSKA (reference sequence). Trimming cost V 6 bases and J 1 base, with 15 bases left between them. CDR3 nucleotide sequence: TGCAGTGCCCTACCCGGGCTTACCCAAGAGACCCAGTACTTC. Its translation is CSALPGLTQETQYF.

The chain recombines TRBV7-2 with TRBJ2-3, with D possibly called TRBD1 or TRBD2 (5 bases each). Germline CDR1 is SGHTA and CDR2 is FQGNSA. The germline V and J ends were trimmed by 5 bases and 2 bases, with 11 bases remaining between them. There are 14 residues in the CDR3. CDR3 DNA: TGTGCCAGCAGCCGGGACCGCGACACAGATACGCAGTATTTT. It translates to CASSRDRDTDTQYF.

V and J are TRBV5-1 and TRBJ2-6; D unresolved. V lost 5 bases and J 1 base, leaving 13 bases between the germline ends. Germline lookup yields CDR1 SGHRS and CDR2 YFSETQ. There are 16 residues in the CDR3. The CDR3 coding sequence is TGCGCCAGCAGTTTCGACGGCCTTTCTGGGGCCAACGTCCTGACTTTC. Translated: CASSFDGLSGANVLTF. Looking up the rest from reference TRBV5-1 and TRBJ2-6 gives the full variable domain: KAGVTQTPRYLIKTRGQQVTLSCSPISGHRSVSWYQQTPGQGLQFLFEYFSETQRNKGNFPGRFSGRQFSNSRSEMNVSTLELGDSALYLCASSFDGLSGANVLTFGAGSRLTVL.

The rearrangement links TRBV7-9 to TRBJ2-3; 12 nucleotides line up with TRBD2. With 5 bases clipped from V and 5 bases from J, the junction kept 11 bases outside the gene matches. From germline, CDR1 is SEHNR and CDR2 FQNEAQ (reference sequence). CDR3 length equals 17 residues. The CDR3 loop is CASSPVPSGRAKDTQYF. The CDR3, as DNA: TGTGCCAGCAGCCCAGTCCCTAGCGGGAGGGCCAAAGATACGCAGTATTTT.

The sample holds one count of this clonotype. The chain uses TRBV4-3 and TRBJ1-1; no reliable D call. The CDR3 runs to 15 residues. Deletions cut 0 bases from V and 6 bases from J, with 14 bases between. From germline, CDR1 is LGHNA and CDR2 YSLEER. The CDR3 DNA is TGCGCCAGCAGCCAAGATACGTCGGGATGGGCTGAAGCTTTCTTT. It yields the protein CASSQDTSGWAEAFF.

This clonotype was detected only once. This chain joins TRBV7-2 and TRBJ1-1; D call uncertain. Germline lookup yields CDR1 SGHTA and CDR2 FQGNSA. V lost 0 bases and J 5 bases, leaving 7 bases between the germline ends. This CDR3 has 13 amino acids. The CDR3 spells CASSLALRTEAFF. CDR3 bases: TGTGCCAGCAGCTTAGCTCTGCGGACTGAAGCTTTCTTT.

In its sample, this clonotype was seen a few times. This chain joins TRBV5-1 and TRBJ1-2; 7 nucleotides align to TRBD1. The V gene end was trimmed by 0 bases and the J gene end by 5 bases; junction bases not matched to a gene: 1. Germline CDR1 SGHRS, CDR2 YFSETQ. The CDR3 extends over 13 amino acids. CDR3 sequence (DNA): TGCGCCAGCAGCTTGGACAGGGGATATGGCTACACCTTC. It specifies CASSLDRGYGYTF.

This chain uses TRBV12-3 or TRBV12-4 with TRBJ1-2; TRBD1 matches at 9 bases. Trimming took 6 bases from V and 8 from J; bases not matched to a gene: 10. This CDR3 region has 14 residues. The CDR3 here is CASSTGQGVFGYTF. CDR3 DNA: TGTGCCAGCAGCACGGGACAGGGAGTTTTCGGCTACACCTTC.

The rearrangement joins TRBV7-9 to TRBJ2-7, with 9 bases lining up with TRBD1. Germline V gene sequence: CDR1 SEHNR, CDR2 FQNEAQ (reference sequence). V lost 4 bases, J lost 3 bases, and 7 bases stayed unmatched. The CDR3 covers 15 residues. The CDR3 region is CASSSPGQGIYEQYF. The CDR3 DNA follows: TGTGCCAGCAGCTCTCCGGGACAGGGTATCTACGAGCAGTACTTC.

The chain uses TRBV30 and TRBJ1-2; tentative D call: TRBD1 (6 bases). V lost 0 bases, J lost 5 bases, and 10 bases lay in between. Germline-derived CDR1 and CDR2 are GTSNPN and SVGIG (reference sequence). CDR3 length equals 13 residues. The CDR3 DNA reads TGTGCCTGGAGTGTACAAAGGGGGTATGGCTACACCTTC. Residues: CAWSVQRGYGYTF.

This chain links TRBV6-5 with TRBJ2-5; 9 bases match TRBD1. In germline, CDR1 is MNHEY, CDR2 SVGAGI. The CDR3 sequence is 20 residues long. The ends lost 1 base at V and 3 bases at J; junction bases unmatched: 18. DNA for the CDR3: TGTGCCAGCAGTTACTATCGGCTTGGGACAGGGATGCCCGACGAAGAGACCCAGTACTTC. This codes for CASSYYRLGTGMPDEETQYF.

The CDR3 region has the DNA TGCAGTGCTAGGAGCGGTCTGGCACCCCTCCACTTT. Translating gives CSARSGLAPLHF. This chain links TRBV20-1 with TRBJ1-6; D gene ambiguous. The ends were cut back, 3 bases at V and 11 bases at J, with 11 bases in the middle. Germline V gives CDR1 DFQATT, CDR2 SNEGSKA (reference sequence). This CDR3 comprises 12 residues.

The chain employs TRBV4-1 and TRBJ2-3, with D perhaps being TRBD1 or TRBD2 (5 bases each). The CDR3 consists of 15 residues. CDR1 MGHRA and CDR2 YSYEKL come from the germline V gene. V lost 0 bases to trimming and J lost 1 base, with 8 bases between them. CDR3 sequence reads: CASSQDQGRTDTQYF. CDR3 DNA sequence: TGCGCCAGCAGCCAAGACCAGGGACGCACAGATACGCAGTATTTT.

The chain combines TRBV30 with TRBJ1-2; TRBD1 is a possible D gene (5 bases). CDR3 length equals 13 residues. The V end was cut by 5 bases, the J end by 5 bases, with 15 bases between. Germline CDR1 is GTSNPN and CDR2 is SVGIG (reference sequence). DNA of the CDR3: TGTGCCTGGTACCGGGACGGGGAATATGGCTACACCTTC. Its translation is CAWYRDGEYGYTF.

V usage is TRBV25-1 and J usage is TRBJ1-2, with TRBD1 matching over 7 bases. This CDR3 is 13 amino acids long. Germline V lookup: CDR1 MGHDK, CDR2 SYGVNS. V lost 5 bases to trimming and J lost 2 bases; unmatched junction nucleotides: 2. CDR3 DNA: TGTGCCAGCAGTAGAGGGGGCAACTATGGCTACACCTTC. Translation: CASSRGGNYGYTF.

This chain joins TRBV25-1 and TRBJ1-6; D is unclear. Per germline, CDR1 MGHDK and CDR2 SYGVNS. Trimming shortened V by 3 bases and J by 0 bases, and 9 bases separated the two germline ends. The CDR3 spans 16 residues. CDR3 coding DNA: TGTGCCAGCAGTGACCCAGTGGGCTCCTATAATTCACCCCTCCACTTT. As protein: CASSDPVGSYNSPLHF.

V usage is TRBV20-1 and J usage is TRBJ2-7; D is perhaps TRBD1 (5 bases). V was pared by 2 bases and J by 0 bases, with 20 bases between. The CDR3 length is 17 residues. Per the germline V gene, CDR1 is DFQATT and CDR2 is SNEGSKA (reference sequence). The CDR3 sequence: CSARKTFSGQGSYEQYF. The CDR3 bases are TGCAGTGCTAGAAAGACATTTTCCGGACAAGGCTCCTACGAGCAGTACTTC.

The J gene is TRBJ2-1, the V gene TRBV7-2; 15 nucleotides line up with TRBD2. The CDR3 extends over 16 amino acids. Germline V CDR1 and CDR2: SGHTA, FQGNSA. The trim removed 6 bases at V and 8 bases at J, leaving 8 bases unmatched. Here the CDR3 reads CASSRTSGRARDEQFF. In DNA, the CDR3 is TGTGCCAGCAGTAGGACTAGCGGGAGGGCCCGCGATGAGCAGTTCTTC.

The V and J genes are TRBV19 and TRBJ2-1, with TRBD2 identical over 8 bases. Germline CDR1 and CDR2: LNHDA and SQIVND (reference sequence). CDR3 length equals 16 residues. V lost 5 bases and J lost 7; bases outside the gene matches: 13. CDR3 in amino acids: CASSEWGTRKRNEQFF. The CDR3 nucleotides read TGTGCCAGTAGTGAATGGGGGACTAGAAAGAGGAATGAGCAGTTCTTC.

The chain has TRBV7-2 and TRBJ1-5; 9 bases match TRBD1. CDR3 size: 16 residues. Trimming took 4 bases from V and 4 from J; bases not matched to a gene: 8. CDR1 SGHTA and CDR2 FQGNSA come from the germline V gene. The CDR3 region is CASSSSPTGGNQPQHF. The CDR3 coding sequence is TGTGCCAGCAGCTCCTCGCCGACAGGGGGGAATCAGCCCCAGCATTTT.

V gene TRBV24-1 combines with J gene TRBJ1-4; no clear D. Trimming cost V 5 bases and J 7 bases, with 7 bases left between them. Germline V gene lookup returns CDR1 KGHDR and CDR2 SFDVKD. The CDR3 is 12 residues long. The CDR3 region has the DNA TGTGCCACCAGTGCAACGTGTGAAAAACTGTTTTTT. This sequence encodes CATSATCEKLFF.

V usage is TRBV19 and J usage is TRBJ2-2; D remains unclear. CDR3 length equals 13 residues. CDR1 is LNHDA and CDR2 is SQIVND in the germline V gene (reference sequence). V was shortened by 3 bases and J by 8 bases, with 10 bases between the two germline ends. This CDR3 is CASSIKIRGELFF. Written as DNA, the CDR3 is TGTGCCAGTAGTATTAAAATTCGGGGGGAGCTGTTTTTT.

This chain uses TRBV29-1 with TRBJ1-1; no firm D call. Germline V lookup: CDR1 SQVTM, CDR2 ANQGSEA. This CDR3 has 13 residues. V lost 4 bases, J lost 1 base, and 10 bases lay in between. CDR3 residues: CSVAQLPNTEAFF. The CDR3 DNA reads TGCAGCGTTGCCCAATTACCGAACACTGAAGCTTTCTTT.

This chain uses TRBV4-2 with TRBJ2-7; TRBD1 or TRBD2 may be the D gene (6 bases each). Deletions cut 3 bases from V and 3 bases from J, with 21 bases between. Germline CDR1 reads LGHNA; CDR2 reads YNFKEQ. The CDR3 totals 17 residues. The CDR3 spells CASSQGGPGHAIYEQYF. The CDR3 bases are TGTGCCAGCAGCCAGGGGGGCCCGGGACACGCGATCTACGAGCAGTACTTC.